The sequence of this TCR beta chain was determined in a study of human T cells and chemical hapten exposure. TCRdb redid the calling of the RACE reads with MiXCR, one entry per CDR3 protein. This sample has about 65,000 distinct CDR3 sequences, with approximately 6.1% found just once. Time point meaning: healthy volunteer bleed at 6 weeks. The authors' total RNA extraction used unfractionated whole blood. The CDR3 totals 15 residues. V dropped 5 bases and J dropped 2 bases, with 13 bases sitting between them. The germline gives CDR1 LNHDA, CDR2 SQIVND (reference sequence). This clonotype turned up a few times.

The sequencing sample was made of whole blood. This receptor was obtained from a female donor in good health. Some clones in this sample may be carry-over from other donors' samples. This sequence joins TRBV19 and TRBJ1-5; no definite D call. Here the CDR3 reads CASSSQREGNQPQHF. CDR3 coding DNA: TGTGCCAGTAGTTCTCAACGGGAGGGCAATCAGCCCCAGCATTTT.